The entry that follows covers one T cell receptor (beta chain) sequence. This clone was seen only a few times. The antigen it binds to is not known. No base quality values were provided; no much bigger clone lies one nucleotide off. The library was generated by the immunoSEQ multiplex PCR assay. RNA was extracted from all samples and reverse transcribed into cDNA, which served as template for TCR sequencing. SuperScript III was used to make first-strand cDNA, primed with a 2:1 mix of oligo-dT and random hexamers. A synthetic immune receptor repertoire was used to assess amplification bias, and residual bias was removed computationally. Per the authors' processing: Raw reads were preprocessed for error removal, and CDR3 was defined according to IMGT conventions as running from the conserved cysteine to phenylalanine. To get clonality, Shannon entropy was normalized by log2 of the number of productive unique TCRs and the result was subtracted from 1. CD4 or CD8 identity of scalp clones was inferred by cross-referencing scalp TCRbeta sequences with sorted blood CD4 and CD8 repertoires. Drawn from immuneACCESS, this table holds only the in-frame rearrangements with V and J called that TCRdb kept. Clones are partly lost; checked studies trace under half to an unresolved V gene and leave the rest unexplained. From that table come the V and J calls and clone size; the DNA was used to work out D and trimming. This sample is represented by 150,000 or so clones; roughly 44% of them were singletons. The ten largest account for about 6.3% of the sample.

Lesional scalp punch biopsies and peripheral blood were obtained from alopecia areata patients. PBMCs were isolated by density centrifugation and stained for CD3, CD4 and CD8, after which CD4+ and CD8+ T cells were sorted on a FACSAria. This specimen belongs to a study of CD8+ T cells in alopecia areata listed by TCRdb under 2018. About the investigation overall: The treated patients took part in an open-label pilot trial in which moderate-to-severe alopecia areata was treated with oral tofacitinib at 5 to 10 mg twice daily. Tofacitinib was administered for 6 to 18 months, and 6 months of follow-up off drug were then conducted to assess delayed response and recurrence. RNA came from the PAXgene miRNA kit for fixed scalp, the miRNeasy kit for PBMCs, and the RNeasy kit for mouse skin. TCRbeta CDR3 regions were amplified by immunoSEQ multiplex PCR using 35 Vbeta forward and 13 Jbeta reverse primers. Clonality in the scalp was compared among normal scalp (n=4), patchy alopecia areata scalp (n=8), and alopecia totalis/universalis scalp (n=8). Biopsies were taken from tofacitinib-treated patients at baseline and again at 4 and 24 weeks into treatment, and several of those patients also had a later scalp biopsy. To study T cell clonal expansion in alopecia areata, the researchers applied high-throughput TCRbeta sequencing to both the C3H/HeJ mouse model and human patients. Scalp tissue and sorted CD4+ and CD8+ peripheral blood T cells from patchy and totalis/universalis alopecia areata patients and from healthy controls were covered by human TCRbeta sequencing.

The CDR3 covers 13 residues, taking in both the cysteine and the phenylalanine. The retained sequence is limited to the CDR3, 39 bases, with the frame set at the first base. CDR1 and CDR2, looked up from the germline V gene, are SGHRS and YFSETQ. Trimming costs V 6 bases and J 0 bases, and their ends lie 8 bases apart. What the work shows at the level of the full study, not this receptor alone: Higher clonality and more expanded CD8+ clones were observed in lesional scalp than in normal scalp, particularly in alopecia totalis/universalis, a finding suggestive of antigenic drive. Shared TCR sequences between patients were less evident than in mice, which may be partly attributable to HLA diversity in the patient population. Unlike mouse skin, where gammadelta T cells dominate, normal human skin contains resident alphabeta T cells that get sequenced too, which complicates analysis of the scalp TCR repertoire.

The receptor was isolated from a human donor with alopecia areata. The sequencing input was CD4+ T cells sorted from blood. Rearrangement joined TRBV5-1 to TRBJ2-3; the D gene lacks a confident call. The CDR3 region has the sequence CASTKFSTDTQYF. The DNA sequence is as follows: TGCGCCAGCACAAAGTTTAGCACAGATACGCAGTATTTT. The CDR3, completed at both ends by the reference TRBV5-1 and TRBJ2-3 genes, gives the full variable domain KAGVTQTPRYLIKTRGQQVTLSCSPISGHRSVSWYQQTPGQGLQFLFEYFSETQRNKGNFPGRFSGRQFSNSRSEMNVSTLELGDSALYLCASTKFSTDTQYFGPGTRLTVL.